This entry lists 15 T cell receptor beta chains sequenced from one sample in a study of T cell responses to AZD1222 COVID-19 vaccine. Repertoires were generated with immunoSEQ multiplex PCR, while TCRdb's copy carries only in-frame clones and drops some. The data show about 150,000 clones, 90% seen once. Sequencing used peripheral blood, obtained on day 0 of AZD1222 vaccination. These receptors originate from an adult in good health.

This clone showed up just once. The V call is TRBV5-5, the J call TRBJ2-1; 10 bases align to TRBD2. Per the germline V gene, CDR1 is SGHKS and CDR2 is YYEKEE (reference sequence). The CDR3 has 15 residues. V lost 2 bases to trimming and J lost 10 bases; unmatched junction nucleotides: 9. Written as DNA, the CDR3 is TGTGCCAGCAGCTTAGACTCCGGGACTAGCGTGGAGCAGTTCTTC. This gives the protein CASSLDSGTSVEQFF.

V is TRBV6-2 or TRBV6-3 and J is TRBJ2-3; D may correspond to TRBD1 or TRBD2 (5 bases each). V lost 4 bases and J lost 0, with 8 bases in between. CDR1 MNHEY and CDR2 SVGEGT come from the germline V gene. This CDR3 spans 14 amino acids. The CDR3: CASSWGPSTDTQYF. The CDR3 DNA sequence: TGTGCCAGCAGTTGGGGACCGAGCACAGATACGCAGTATTTT.

Only one count was recorded for this clone. This chain uses TRBV18 with TRBJ1-4; TRBD1 matches at 7 bases. V lost 6 bases to trimming and J lost 13 bases; unmatched junction nucleotides: 14. The CDR3 loop spans 14 amino acids. The V gene's germline CDR1 is KGHSH and CDR2 LQKENI. The CDR3 loop is CASSPAGTVDGLFF. The CDR3 nucleotides are TGTGCCAGCTCGCCGGCCGGGACAGTGGACGGACTGTTTTTT.

The gene calls are TRBV18 and TRBJ1-2, with D perhaps matching TRBD1 (6 bases). The CDR3 loop spans 13 amino acids. Germline CDR1 and CDR2: KGHSH and LQKENI. Trimming pared 4 bases from V and 3 bases from J, leaving 9 bases between. CDR3 amino acids: CASSHRVDYGYTF. DNA for the CDR3: TGTGCCAGCTCACACAGGGTGGACTATGGCTACACCTTC.

The V call is TRBV4-2, the J call TRBJ1-1, with 10 bases fitting TRBD1. Germline V gives CDR1 LGHNA, CDR2 YNFKEQ. The CDR3 loop spans 17 amino acids. The V gene end was trimmed by 3 bases and the J gene end by 5 bases; junction bases not matched to a gene: 12. The CDR3 DNA is TGTGCCAGCAGCCATCCCCGTCCCGGGACAGGGGTAACTGAAGCTTTCTTT. It yields the protein CASSHPRPGTGVTEAFF.

This clone was seen only once. The rearrangement links TRBV6-2 or TRBV6-3 to TRBJ2-7, with 8 bases identical to TRBD1. Germline V lookup: CDR1 MNHEY, CDR2 SVGEGT. V gave up 6 bases and J gave up 3 bases; unmatched junction bases: 10. The CDR3 contains 15 residues. CDR3 DNA: TGTGCCAGCAGCGCGGGACAGGTTTTAGTCTACGAGCAGTACTTC. Translated: CASSAGQVLVYEQYF.

The genes are TRBV7-3 and TRBJ2-1, with a weak D call TRBD2 (5 bases). The CDR3 has 12 residues. Germline V lookup: CDR1 SGHTA, CDR2 FQGTGA. With 4 bases removed from V and 9 bases from J, the gap between germline ends came to 10 bases. The CDR3 DNA reads TGTGCCAGCAGCTCGGCGGGCGTTGAGCAGTTCTTC. It encodes CASSSAGVEQFF.

The chain links TRBV6-1 to TRBJ2-4; 8 bases agree with TRBD2. The CDR3 contains 14 residues. Germline CDR1 is MNHNS and CDR2 is SASEGT. V gave up 3 bases and J gave up 7 bases; unmatched junction bases: 5. CDR3 region: CASSEPGGENIQYF. The CDR3 DNA is TGTGCCAGCAGTGAGCCCGGGGGGGAGAACATTCAGTACTTC.

J is TRBJ1-1 and V is TRBV9; no firm D call. V was trimmed by 2 bases and J by 3 bases, leaving 11 bases between them. Germline CDR1 is SGDLS and CDR2 is YYNGEE. The CDR3 extends over 14 amino acids. The CDR3 bases are TGTGCCAGCAGCGTCGGTCCCCCGGACACTGAAGCTTTCTTT. Translation gives CASSVGPPDTEAFF.

The genes are TRBV7-9 and TRBJ2-7, with 8 positions matching TRBD1. The length of the CDR3 is 15 residues. Germline CDR1 reads SEHNR; CDR2 reads FQNEAQ (reference sequence). V shed 1 base, J shed 2 bases, and the junction held 4 bases outside the gene matches. The CDR3 DNA sequence: TGTGCCAGCAGCTTAGATTGGACAGGGACCTACGAGCAGTACTTC. Its translation: CASSLDWTGTYEQYF.

The chain has TRBV5-1 and TRBJ1-2; the D is unclear. Germline CDR1 SGHRS, CDR2 YFSETQ. Trimming cost V 2 bases and J 13 bases, with 21 bases left between them. The CDR3 has 14 amino acids. The CDR3 DNA is TGCGCCAGCAGCTTAACCCAGACTCCCCAAATCCCCACCTTC. This sequence encodes CASSLTQTPQIPTF.

This rearrangement joins TRBV5-4 to TRBJ1-4; D is uncertain. Trimming took off 3 bases at V and 0 bases at J, with 6 bases between the two ends. The CDR3 runs to 14 residues. Germline values: CDR1 SGHNT, CDR2 YYREEE (reference sequence). This CDR3 is CASSSWPTNEKLFF. In nucleotides, the CDR3 is TGTGCCAGCAGCTCATGGCCAACTAATGAAAAACTGTTTTTT.

V and J are TRBV5-1 and TRBJ2-1; D remains ambiguous. V shed 4 bases and J shed 5 bases, with 13 bases lying between them. The CDR3 runs to 14 residues. CDR1 is SGHRS, CDR2 YFSETQ, per germline. CDR3 sequence (DNA): TGCGCCAGCAGCGACGGACCCACGAACAATGAGCAGTTCTTC. It translates to CASSDGPTNNEQFF.

The chain couples TRBV5-1 to TRBJ2-1; possible D gene TRBD2, 6 bases. V dropped 0 bases and J dropped 0 bases, with 16 bases sitting between them. Per the germline V gene, CDR1 is SGHRS and CDR2 is YFSETQ. CDR3 size: 18 residues. CDR3: CASSLAGVAASSYNEQFF. CDR3 DNA sequence: TGCGCCAGCAGCTTGGCGGGGGTAGCGGCGAGCTCCTACAATGAGCAGTTCTTC.

CDR3: CASSFDMQIYGYTF. The CDR3 region has the DNA TGTGCCAGCAGCTTTGACATGCAGATCTATGGCTACACCTTC. This rearrangement joins TRBV7-8 to TRBJ1-2, with unresolved D. V was pared by 3 bases and J by 4 bases, with 12 bases between. Germline V lookup: CDR1 SGHVS, CDR2 FQNEAQ. This CDR3 is 14 amino acids long.